This T cell receptor beta chain derives from a study of T-cell memory formation after mild COVID-19. Study-wide background: Largely, TCR clusters stayed within a single donor.

The TCR alpha and TCR beta cDNA libraries, bearing sample barcodes and UMIs, were generated by 5'RACE using constant-segment primers. TCRdb called the 5' RACE reads again in MiXCR, with one record for every CDR3 protein. The repertoire consists of roughly 350,000 distinct CDR3 sequences, with 28% occurring once and the leading ten covering about 13%. Trimming stripped 2 bases from V and 1 base from J, with 11 bases between. The CDR3 is 15 amino acids. Study-wide results and limits: Among contracting clones, CD4+ were mainly CM/EM and CD8+ enriched in EMRA.

Details on this clonotype: Its cognate antigen is unknown.

The clonotype was recovered from an adult woman who had mild COVID-19 (a few samples of this study predate the infection). Cell type and time point are not known. What was sequenced was PBMCs or a T cell subset sorted from them (not recorded which). The V call is TRBV12-3 or TRBV12-4, the J call TRBJ1-2, with D possibly TRBD1 on 5 matching bases. The CDR3 region has the DNA TGTGCCAGCAGTTTACTGGGGCAGCGTAACTATGGCTACACCTTC. Amino acids: CASSLLGQRNYGYTF.